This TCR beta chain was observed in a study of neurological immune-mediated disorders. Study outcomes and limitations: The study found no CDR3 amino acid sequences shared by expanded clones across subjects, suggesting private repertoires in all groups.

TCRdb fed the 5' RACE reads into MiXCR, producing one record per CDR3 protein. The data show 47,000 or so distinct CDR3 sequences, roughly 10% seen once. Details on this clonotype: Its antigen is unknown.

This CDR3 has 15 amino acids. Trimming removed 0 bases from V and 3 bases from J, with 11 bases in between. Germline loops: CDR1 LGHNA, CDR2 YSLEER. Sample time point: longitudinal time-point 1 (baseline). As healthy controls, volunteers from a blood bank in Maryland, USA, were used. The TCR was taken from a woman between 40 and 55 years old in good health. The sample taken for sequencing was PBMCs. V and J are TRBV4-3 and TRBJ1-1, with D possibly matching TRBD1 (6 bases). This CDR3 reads CASSQDRGEDTEAFF. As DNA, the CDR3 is TGCGCCAGCAGCCAAGACAGGGGAGAGGACACTGAAGCTTTCTTT.